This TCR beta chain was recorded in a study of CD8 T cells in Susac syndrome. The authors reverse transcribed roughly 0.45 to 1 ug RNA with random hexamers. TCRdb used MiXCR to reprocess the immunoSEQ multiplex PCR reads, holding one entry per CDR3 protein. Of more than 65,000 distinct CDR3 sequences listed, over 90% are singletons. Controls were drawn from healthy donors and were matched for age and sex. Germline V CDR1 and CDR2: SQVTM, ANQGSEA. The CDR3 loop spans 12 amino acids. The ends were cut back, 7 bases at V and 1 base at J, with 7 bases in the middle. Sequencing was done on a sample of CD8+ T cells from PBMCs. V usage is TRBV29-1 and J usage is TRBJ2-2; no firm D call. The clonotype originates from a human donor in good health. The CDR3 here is CSAVGNTGELFF. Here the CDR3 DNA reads TGCAGCGCCGTGGGGAACACCGGGGAGCTGTTTTTT.